Listed here are 13 T cell receptor beta chains from one sample, sequenced in a study of cytomegalovirus exposure and HLA in healthy donors. Data came from immunoSEQ multiplex PCR; TCRdb stores just in-frame clones and leaves some out. The data show approximately 180,000 clones, just under 90% seen once. Sequencing was done on a sample of PBMCs. Every receptor here comes from a woman in her thirties in good health and CMV-seronegative.

This chain links TRBV18 with TRBJ1-6, with 8 bases fitting TRBD1. V was clipped by 2 bases and J by 6 bases; unmatched bases: 3. CDR3 length: 15 residues. Germline-derived CDR1 and CDR2 are KGHSH and LQKENI. The CDR3 DNA is TGTGCCAGCTCACCAGGACAGGGAGGTAATTCACCCCTCCACTTT. Its protein product is CASSPGQGGNSPLHF.

The rearrangement links TRBV27 to TRBJ2-1; 9 positions match TRBD1. The CDR3 has 15 amino acids. J lost 4 bases, V lost 3 bases, and 4 bases had no gene match. Germline V CDR1 and CDR2: MNHEY, SMNVEV (reference sequence). The CDR3 DNA sequence: TGTGCCAGCAGTTTCCAGGGACAGGGTTACAATGAGCAGTTCTTC. It is translated as CASSFQGQGYNEQFF.

The V call is TRBV5-1, the J call TRBJ2-5; D is possibly TRBD2 (8 bases). Trimming left V 3 bases short and J 3 bases short, with 21 bases between. Germline loops: CDR1 SGHRS, CDR2 YFSETQ. The CDR3 runs 17 residues. The CDR3 DNA reads as TGCGCCAGCAGCTCGAGGGGGCCGGGAGGGGGCGAAGAGACCCAGTACTTC. Its protein is CASSSRGPGGGEETQYF. Complete variable domain (other parts from reference TRBV5-1 and TRBJ2-5): KAGVTQTPRYLIKTRGQQVTLSCSPISGHRSVSWYQQTPGQGLQFLFEYFSETQRNKGNFPGRFSGRQFSNSRSEMNVSTLELGDSALYLCASSSRGPGGGEETQYFGPGTRLLVL.

The table lists this clone with a count of one. V usage is TRBV9 and J usage is TRBJ2-1, with a weak D call TRBD1 (5 bases). V lost 3 bases, J lost 2 bases, and 12 bases lay in between. Germline lookup yields CDR1 SGDLS and CDR2 YYNGEE. The CDR3 sequence is 15 residues long. The chain's CDR3 is CASSEKGVAYNEQFF. The CDR3 nucleotides are TGTGCCAGCAGCGAGAAAGGGGTCGCCTACAATGAGCAGTTCTTC.

The chain couples TRBV7-2 to TRBJ1-5; D is ambiguous. V lost 5 bases and J 1 base, leaving 12 bases between the germline ends. CDR1 is SGHTA and CDR2 is FQGNSA in the germline V gene. There are 15 residues in the CDR3. CDR3 sequence (DNA): TGTGCCAGCAGCCCGGAGGGAGTCAGCAATCAGCCCCAGCATTTT. Protein sequence: CASSPEGVSNQPQHF.

The J gene is TRBJ2-7, the V gene TRBV7-9; TRBD2 matches at 8 bases. J lost 4 bases, V lost 5 bases, and 10 bases had no gene match. The CDR3 sequence is 15 residues long. Germline V lookup: CDR1 SEHNR, CDR2 FQNEAQ (reference sequence). The chain's CDR3 is CASSPAAGDPYEQYF. The CDR3 nucleotides are TGTGCCAGCAGCCCCGCAGCGGGGGACCCGTACGAGCAGTACTTC.

The chain recombines TRBV18 with TRBJ2-1; TRBD2 matches at 7 bases. J gave up 7 bases and V 3 bases, and 12 bases lay outside the gene matches. The CDR3 covers 16 residues. CDR1 and CDR2 from the germline V gene are KGHSH and LQKENI. Written as DNA, the CDR3 is TGTGCCAGCTCACCGGACTCGGGACTACCTAAGAATGAGCAGTTCTTC. Protein sequence: CASSPDSGLPKNEQFF.

The rearrangement links TRBV7-9 to TRBJ1-2; 7 nucleotides align to TRBD1. Germline V gene sequence: CDR1 SEHNR, CDR2 FQNEAQ (reference sequence). The CDR3 runs 14 residues. The ends lost 3 bases at V and 8 bases at J; junction bases unmatched: 9. In DNA, the CDR3 is TGTGCCAGCAGCTTCTTAGACAGGGCGGAGGGCTACACCTTC. It codes for CASSFLDRAEGYTF.

This sequence joins TRBV30 and TRBJ2-7, with 8 bases that match TRBD1. This CDR3 contains 13 residues. After removal of 4 bases from V and 4 bases from J, the junction contained 6 bases not matched to a gene. CDR1 is GTSNPN and CDR2 is SVGIG in the germline V gene (reference sequence). The CDR3 sequence: CAWNNRGWYEQYF. The CDR3 DNA follows: TGTGCCTGGAACAACAGGGGGTGGTACGAGCAGTACTTC.

The chain links TRBV7-2 to TRBJ2-1, with TRBD2 matching 7 bases. V lost 6 bases to trimming and J lost 2 bases; unmatched junction nucleotides: 13. In germline, CDR1 is SGHTA, CDR2 FQGNSA. The CDR3 has 17 amino acids. CDR3 sequence reads: CASSSDFGGVTYNEQFF. CDR3 in DNA: TGTGCCAGCAGTTCCGATTTTGGGGGGGTCACCTACAATGAGCAGTTCTTC.

The rearrangement joins TRBV10-3 to TRBJ1-1; perhaps TRBD1 as D (5 bases). CDR1 is ENHRY and CDR2 is SYGVKD in the germline V gene. The CDR3 runs 14 residues. Deletions cut 4 bases from V and 3 bases from J, with 12 bases between. CDR3 in amino acids: CAISVSRVDTEAFF. CDR3 DNA sequence: TGTGCCATCAGTGTGAGCAGGGTCGACACTGAAGCTTTCTTT.

As for this clone: Other DNA sequences of this sample code for an identical CDR3. This chain links TRBV9 with TRBJ2-2; D not certain. This CDR3 has 14 amino acids. Trimming removed 0 bases at V and 4 bases at J, with 7 bases between. CDR1 is SGDLS and CDR2 is YYNGEE in the germline V gene. CDR3 sequence: CASSVVSGTGELFF. CDR3 DNA sequence: TGTGCCAGCAGCGTAGTTTCGGGCACCGGGGAGCTGTTTTTT.

The chain combines TRBV27 with TRBJ2-3; 9 nucleotides match TRBD2. The CDR3 has 16 amino acids. Germline V gene sequence: CDR1 MNHEY, CDR2 SMNVEV (reference sequence). The J segment lost 2 bases and the V segment lost 0 bases, leaving 3 bases of the junction unmatched. CDR3 in amino acids: CASSLSGGGDTDTQYF. The CDR3 nucleotides read TGTGCCAGCAGTTTATCGGGCGGGGGGGACACAGATACGCAGTATTTT.